Sequencing of this TCR beta chain was carried out in a study of siplizumab effects on memory and regulatory T cells. Germline V gene lookup returns CDR1 WNHNN and CDR2 SYGVQD (reference sequence). The CDR3 totals 12 residues. Trimming pared 0 bases from V and 1 base from J, leaving 0 bases between. Unstimulated naive, memory, effector memory and TEMRA subsets underwent sequencing in three donor pairs. Study-wide points: In the presence of siplizumab, alloreactive sequences traceable to unstimulated CD4+ memory cells were significantly reduced. Mappable alloreactive CD4+ clones were on average around 69% Treg-derived with siplizumab, about 29% in controls.

Details on this clone: Its antigen is unidentified.

The data were produced by immunoSEQ multiplex PCR, yet TCRdb's version contains in-frame clones alone and is incomplete. The data contain tens of thousands of clones, roughly 87% of them seen just once; the ten biggest clones take up approximately 0.35%. The sequence was collected from a human donor in good health. The sequenced material came from naive CD8+ T cells sorted from blood. The chain has TRBV10-1 and TRBJ1-1, with D hard to call. CDR3 nucleotides: TGCGCCAGCAGTGAGTCGAACACTGAAGCTTTCTTT. It specifies CASSESNTEAFF.